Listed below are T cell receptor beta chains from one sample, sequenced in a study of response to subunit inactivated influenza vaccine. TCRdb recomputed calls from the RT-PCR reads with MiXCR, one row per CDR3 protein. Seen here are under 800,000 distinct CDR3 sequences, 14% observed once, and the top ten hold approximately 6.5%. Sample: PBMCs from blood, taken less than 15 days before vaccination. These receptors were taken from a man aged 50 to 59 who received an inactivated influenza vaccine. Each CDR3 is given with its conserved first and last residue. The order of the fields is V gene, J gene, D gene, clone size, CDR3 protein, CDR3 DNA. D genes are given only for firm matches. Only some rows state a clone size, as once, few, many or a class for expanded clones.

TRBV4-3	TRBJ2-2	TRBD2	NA	CASRRGDLNTGELFF	TGCGCCAGCAGGCGGGGGGACCTGAACACCGGGGAGCTGTTTTTT
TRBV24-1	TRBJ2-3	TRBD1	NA	CAVSGTGGPDTQYF	TGTGCCGTGTCCGGGACAGGGGGCCCAGATACGCAGTATTTT
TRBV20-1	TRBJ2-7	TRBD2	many	CSARHLGGAYEQYF	TGCAGTGCTAGGCATCTTGGGGGGGCCTACGAGCAGTACTTC
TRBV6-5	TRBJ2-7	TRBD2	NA	CASSYPFLTPWEGREQYF	TGTGCCAGCAGTTACCCCTTCCTAACCCCATGGGAGGGCCGCGAGCAGTACTTC
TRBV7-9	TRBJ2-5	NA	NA	CASSLMQPQETQYF	TGTGCCAGCAGCTTAATGCAGCCCCAAGAGACCCAGTACTTC
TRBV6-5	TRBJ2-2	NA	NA	CASSSNTGDLFF	TGTGCCAGCAGTTCAAACACCGGGGATCTGTTTTTT
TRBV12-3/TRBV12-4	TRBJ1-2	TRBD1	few	CASSHRGTYGYTF	TGTGCCAGCAGCCACAGGGGTACCTATGGCTACACCTTC
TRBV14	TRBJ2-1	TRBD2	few	CASSQFRGSGGYNEQFF	TGTGCCAGCAGCCAATTTCGCGGGAGCGGGGGATACAATGAGCAGTTCTTC
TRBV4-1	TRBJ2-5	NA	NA	CASSQVFPGRETQYF	TGCGCCAGCAGCCAGGTCTTTCCTGGAAGGGAGACCCAGTACTTC
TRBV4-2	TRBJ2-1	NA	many	CASSQAGRAPYNEQFF	TGTGCCAGCAGCCAAGCGGGACGGGCACCCTACAATGAGCAGTTCTTC
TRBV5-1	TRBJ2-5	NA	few	CASRRTETQYF	TGCGCCAGCCGTAGGACGGAGACCCAGTACTTC
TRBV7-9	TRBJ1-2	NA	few	CASSPPRGYGYTF	TGTGCCAGCAGCCCCCCACGGGGCTATGGCTACACCTTC
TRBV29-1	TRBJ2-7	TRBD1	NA	CSAGPGTGDSYEQYF	TGCAGCGCTGGCCCCGGGACAGGGGATTCCTACGAGCAGTACTTC
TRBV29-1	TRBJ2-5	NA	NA	CSVGVMETQYF	TGCAGCGTCGGGGTGATGGAGACCCAGTACTTC
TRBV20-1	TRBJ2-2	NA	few	CSASQGNTGELFF	TGCAGTGCTAGTCAAGGAAACACCGGGGAGCTGTTTTTT
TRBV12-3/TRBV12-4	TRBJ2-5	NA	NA	CASSLSGPQYF	TGTGCCAGCAGTTTGTCCGGCCCCCAGTACTTC
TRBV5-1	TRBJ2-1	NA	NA	CASNEDYNEQFF	TGCGCCAGCAATGAGGACTACAATGAGCAGTTCTTC
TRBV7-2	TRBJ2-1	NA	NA	CASSPRGGIEQFF	TGTGCCAGCAGCCCGAGGGGGGGCATTGAGCAGTTCTTC
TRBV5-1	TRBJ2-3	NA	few	CASSPTTLPVSTDTQYF	TGCGCCAGCAGCCCGACTACCCTCCCGGTTAGCACAGATACGCAGTATTTT
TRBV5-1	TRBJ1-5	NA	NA	CASSFGDANQPQHF	TGCGCCAGCAGCTTCGGAGACGCCAATCAGCCCCAGCATTTT
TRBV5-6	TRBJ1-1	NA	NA	CASSLLGPNTEAFF	TGTGCCAGCAGCTTGTTGGGCCCGAACACTGAAGCTTTCTTT
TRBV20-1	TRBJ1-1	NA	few	CSARGAAGTEAFF	TGCAGTGCTAGGGGCGCCGCGGGCACTGAAGCTTTCTTT
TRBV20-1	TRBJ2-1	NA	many	CSAPWRGPSDEQFF	TGCAGTGCTCCTTGGCGGGGCCCCAGCGATGAGCAGTTCTTC
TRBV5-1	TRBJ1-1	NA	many	CASSLRTLNTEAFF	TGCGCCAGCAGCTTACGAACCTTGAACACTGAAGCTTTCTTT
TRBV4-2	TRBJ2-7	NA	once	CAISPAGRCYEQYF	TGTGCCATCAGCCCGGCGGGGCGCTGCTACGAGCAGTACTTC
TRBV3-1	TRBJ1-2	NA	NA	CASSQDRRGGSGYTF	TGTGCCAGCAGCCAAGATAGAAGAGGGGGGAGCGGCTACACCTTC
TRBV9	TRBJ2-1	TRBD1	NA	CASSVNAGQGPGYNEQFF	TGTGCCAGCAGCGTAAATGCGGGACAGGGACCGGGGTACAATGAGCAGTTCTTC
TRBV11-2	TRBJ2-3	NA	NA	CASSSLRGQSTDTQYF	TGTGCCAGCAGCTCCCTCAGAGGCCAAAGCACAGATACGCAGTATTTT
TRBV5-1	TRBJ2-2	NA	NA	CASSITGHGKTGELFF	TGCGCCAGCAGCATAACCGGGCATGGGAAAACCGGGGAGCTGTTTTTT
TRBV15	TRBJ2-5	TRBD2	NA	CATSRDRASGMVGEETQYF	TGTGCCACCAGCAGAGATCGGGCTAGCGGGATGGTGGGGGAAGAGACCCAGTACTTC
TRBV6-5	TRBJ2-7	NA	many	CASSYSMGRMEQYF	TGTGCCAGCAGTTACTCGATGGGAAGGATGGAGCAGTACTTC
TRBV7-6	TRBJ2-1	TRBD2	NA	CASSLGSAGGRGEQFF	TGTGCCAGCAGCTTAGGTTCCGCGGGGGGTAGGGGGGAGCAGTTCTTC
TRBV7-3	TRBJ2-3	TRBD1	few	CASSLDGTGSTDTQYF	TGTGCCAGCAGCTTGGATGGGACAGGGAGCACAGATACGCAGTATTTT